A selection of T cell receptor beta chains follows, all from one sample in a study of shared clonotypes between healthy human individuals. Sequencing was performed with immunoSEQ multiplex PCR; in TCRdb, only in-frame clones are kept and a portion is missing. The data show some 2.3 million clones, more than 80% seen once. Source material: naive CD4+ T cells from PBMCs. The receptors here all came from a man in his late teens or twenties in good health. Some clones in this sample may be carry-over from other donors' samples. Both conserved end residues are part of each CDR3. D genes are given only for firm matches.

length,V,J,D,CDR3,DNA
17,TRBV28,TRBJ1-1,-,CASSFIEEHRRTGEAFF,TGTGCCAGCAGTTTTATAGAGGAACACAGGCGGACCGGGGAAGCTTTCTTT
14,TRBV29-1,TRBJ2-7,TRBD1,CSVERGQGTYEQYF,TGCAGCGTTGAGCGGGGACAGGGCACCTACGAGCAGTACTTC
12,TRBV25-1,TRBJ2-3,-,CASSESTDTQYF,TGTGCCAGCAGTGAATCCACAGATACGCAGTATTTT
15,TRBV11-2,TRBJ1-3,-,CASSFIASSGNTIYF,TGTGCCAGCAGCTTTATAGCTAGCTCTGGAAACACCATATATTTT
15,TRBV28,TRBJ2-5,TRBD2,CASSLGGEGRETQYF,TGTGCCAGCAGTTTAGGGGGGGAAGGCCGAGAGACCCAGTACTTC
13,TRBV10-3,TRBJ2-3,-,CAISSASTDTQYF,TGTGCCATCAGCTCGGCTAGCACAGATACGCAGTATTTT
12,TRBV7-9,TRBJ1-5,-,CASSFSGQPQHF,TGTGCCAGCAGCTTTTCAGGACAGCCCCAGCATTTT
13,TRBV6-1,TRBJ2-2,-,CASILTNTGELFF,TGTGCCAGCATTCTTACGAACACCGGGGAGCTGTTTTTT
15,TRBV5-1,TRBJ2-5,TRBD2,CASSAPSGAKETQYF,TGCGCCAGCAGCGCGCCTAGCGGGGCCAAAGAGACCCAGTACTTC
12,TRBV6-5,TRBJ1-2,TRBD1,CASSSQGDGYTF,TGTGCCAGCAGTTCACAGGGGGATGGCTACACCTTC
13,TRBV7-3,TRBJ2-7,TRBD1,CASATGTGEEQYF,TGTGCCAGCGCAACCGGGACAGGGGAGGAGCAGTACTTC
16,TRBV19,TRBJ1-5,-,CASSLSFRRSNQPQHF,TGTGCCAGTAGTCTCAGCTTCCGACGGAGCAATCAGCCCCAGCATTTT
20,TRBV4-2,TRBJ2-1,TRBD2,CASSPSLTSGRLDLASEQFF,TGTGCCAGCAGCCCCTCCTTGACTAGCGGGAGGCTCGATTTGGCTAGTGAGCAGTTCTTC
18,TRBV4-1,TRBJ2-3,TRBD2,CASSQEVLAGLSTDTQYF,TGCGCCAGCAGCCAAGAGGTCCTAGCGGGGCTTAGCACAGATACGCAGTATTTT
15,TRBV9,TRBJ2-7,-,CASSVDLGDYNEQYF,TGTGCCAGCAGCGTAGATTTGGGGGATTACAACGAGCAGTACTTC
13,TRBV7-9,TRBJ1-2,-,CASSPEGGYGYTF,TGTGCCAGCAGCCCAGAGGGCGGTTATGGCTACACCTTC
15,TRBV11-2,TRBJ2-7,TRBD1,CASSFLRQGTYEQYF,TGTGCCAGCAGCTTCTTGAGACAGGGGACCTACGAGCAGTACTTC
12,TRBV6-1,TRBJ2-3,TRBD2,CASSETSYTQYF,TGTGCCAGCAGTGAGACTAGCTATACGCAGTATTTT
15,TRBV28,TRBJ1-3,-,CASSPGGDAGNTIYF,TGTGCCAGCAGCCCGGGTGGGGACGCTGGAAACACCATATATTTT
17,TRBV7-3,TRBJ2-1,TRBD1,CASSLTPSGGRYNEQFF,TGTGCCAGCAGCTTAACCCCTTCAGGGGGTAGGTACAATGAGCAGTTCTTC
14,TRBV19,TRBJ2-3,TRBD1,CASRPGQGADTQYF,TGTGCCAGTAGACCGGGACAGGGGGCAGATACGCAGTATTTT
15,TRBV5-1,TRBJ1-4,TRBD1,CASSRGDRDNEKLFF,TGCGCCAGCAGCCGGGGGGACAGAGATAATGAAAAACTGTTTTTT
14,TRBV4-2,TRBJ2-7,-,CASSQWMAGYEQYF,TGTGCCAGCAGCCAATGGATGGCGGGCTACGAGCAGTACTTC
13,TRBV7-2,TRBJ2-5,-,CASSRGWEETQYF,TGTGCCAGCAGCCGGGGGTGGGAGGAGACCCAGTACTTC
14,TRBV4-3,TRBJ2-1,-,CASSRGNTYNEQFF,TGCGCCAGCAGTCGGGGAAACACCTACAATGAGCAGTTCTTC
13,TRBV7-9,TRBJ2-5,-,CASSFSTGETQYF,TGTGCCAGCAGCTTCAGCACTGGAGAGACCCAGTACTTC
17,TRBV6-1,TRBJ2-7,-,CASSERLAPRVSYEQYF,TGTGCCAGCAGTGAAAGGTTGGCTCCCCGGGTCTCCTACGAGCAGTACTTC
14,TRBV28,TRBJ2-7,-,CASSSSGSRYEQYF,TGTGCCAGCAGTTCATCGGGATCTAGGTACGAGCAGTACTTC
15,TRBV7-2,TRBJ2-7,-,CASSLSAGTTYEQYF,TGTGCCAGCAGCTTATCGGCGGGGACCACCTACGAGCAGTACTTC
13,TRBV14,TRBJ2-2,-,CASSLGLARELFF,TGTGCCAGCAGCCTGGGTCTGGCAAGGGAGCTGTTTTTT
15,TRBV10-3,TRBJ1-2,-,CAISETGSGPSGYTF,TGTGCCATCAGTGAGACGGGATCCGGGCCCAGCGGCTACACCTTC
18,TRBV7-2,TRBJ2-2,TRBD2,CASSFRTSGRAKTGELFF,TGTGCCAGCAGCTTCCGGACATCCGGGAGGGCCAAAACCGGGGAGCTGTTTTTT